This TCR beta chain was captured by sequencing in a study of blood T cell repertoires in COVID-19. Overall study context: Some COVID-19 samples were acute and others convalescent; all came from the United States, Italy and Spain. T cells, B-cell-depleted T cells, or PBMCs provided the cDNA or gDNA that served as material.

This CDR3 contains 15 residues. The germline CDR1 and CDR2 sequences are SEHNR and FQNEAQ (reference sequence). Germline trimming cut 5 bases from V and 3 bases from J; bases unmatched to any gene: 8. Authors' data handling: Estimation of nucleated cell counts was performed using reference gene primer amplification. The data were produced by immunoSEQ multiplex PCR, yet TCRdb's version contains in-frame clones alone and is incomplete. That table gives V, J and clone size, and the DNA gave D and trimming. This table has some 390,000 clones, about 87% appearing once. Specimen: peripheral blood. The receptor's source is a human donor in a cohort sampled during active COVID-19. This chain links TRBV7-9 with TRBJ2-5; 8 bases align to TRBD2. The DNA of the CDR3 is TGTGCCAGCAGCCCCCGGGGGGGGACCGAAGAGACCCAGTACTTC. Its translation is CASSPRGGTEETQYF. Complete variable domain (other parts from reference TRBV7-9 and TRBJ2-5): DTGVSQNPRHKITKRGQNVTFRCDPISEHNRLYWYRQTLGQGPEFLTYFQNEAQLEKSRLLSDRFSAERPKGSFSTLEIQRTEQGDSAMYLCASSPRGGTEETQYFGPGTRLLVL.